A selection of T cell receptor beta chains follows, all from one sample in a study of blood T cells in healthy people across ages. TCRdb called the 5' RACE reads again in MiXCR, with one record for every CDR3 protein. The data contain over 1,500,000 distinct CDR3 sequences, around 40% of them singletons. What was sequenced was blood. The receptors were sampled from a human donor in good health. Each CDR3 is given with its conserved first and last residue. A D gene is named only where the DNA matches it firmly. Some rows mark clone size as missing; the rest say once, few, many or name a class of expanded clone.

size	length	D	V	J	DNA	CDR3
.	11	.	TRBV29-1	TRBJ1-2	TGCAGCGTTGAATCGGCCGATAAGTACACCTTC	CSVESADKYTF
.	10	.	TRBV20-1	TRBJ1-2	TGCAGTGCCTCCGGGGGCGGCTACACCTTC	CSASGGGYTF
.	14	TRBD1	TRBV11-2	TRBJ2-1	TGTGCCAGCAGCTTAGTCAGGGGGACGCATGAGCAGTTCTTC	CASSLVRGTHEQFF
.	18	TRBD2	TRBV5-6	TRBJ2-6	TGTGCCAGCAGCTTGGGGCTAGCGGGGCGTTCTGGGGCCAACGTCCTGACTTTC	CASSLGLAGRSGANVLTF
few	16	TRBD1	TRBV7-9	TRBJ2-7	TGTGCCAGCAGTCTCTGGGGGGACAGGGGTTCCTACGAGCAGTACTTC	CASSLWGDRGSYEQYF
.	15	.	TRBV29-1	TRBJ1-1	TGCAGCGTTCGACTTAAGTTCGGGCTGAACACTGAAGCTTTCTTT	CSVRLKFGLNTEAFF
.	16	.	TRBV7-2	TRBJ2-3	TGTGCCAGCAGCTTGGTGTCTAGCGAGGAAATAGATACGCAGTATTTT	CASSLVSSEEIDTQYF
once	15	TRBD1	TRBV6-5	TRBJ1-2	TGTGCCAGCAGTAAACAGGGACAGGGCAGCTATGGCTACACCTTC	CASSKQGQGSYGYTF
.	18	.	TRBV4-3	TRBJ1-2	TGCGCCAGCAGCCAGGTCCGGGACCTCCCATCACTAGCCTATGGCTACACCTTC	CASSQVRDLPSLAYGYTF
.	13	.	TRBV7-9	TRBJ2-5	TGTGCCAGCAGCTTAGGCTGGCAAGAGACCCGGTACTTC	CASSLGWQETRYF
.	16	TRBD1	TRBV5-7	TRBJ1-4	TGTGCCAGCAGCTCGGACGCCGGGACAGTGCTCGAAAAACTGTTTTTT	CASSSDAGTVLEKLFF
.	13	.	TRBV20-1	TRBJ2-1	TGCGGGGCCCGTGGCAGGGGAGTCCATGAGCAGTTCTTC	CGARGRGVHEQFF
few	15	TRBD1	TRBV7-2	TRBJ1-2	TGTGCCAGCAGGACGGAACAGGGGACAACCTATGGCTACACCTTC	CASRTEQGTTYGYTF